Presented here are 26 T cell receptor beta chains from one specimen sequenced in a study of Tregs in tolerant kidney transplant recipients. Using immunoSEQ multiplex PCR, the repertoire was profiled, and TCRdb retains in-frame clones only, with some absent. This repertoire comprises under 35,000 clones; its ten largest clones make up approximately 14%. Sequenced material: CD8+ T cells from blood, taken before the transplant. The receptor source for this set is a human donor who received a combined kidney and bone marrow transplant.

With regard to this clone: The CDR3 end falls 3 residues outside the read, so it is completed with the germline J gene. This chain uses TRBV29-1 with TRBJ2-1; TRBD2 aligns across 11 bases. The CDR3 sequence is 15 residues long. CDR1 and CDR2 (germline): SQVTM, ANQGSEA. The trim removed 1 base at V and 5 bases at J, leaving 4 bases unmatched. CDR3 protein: CSVEGTSGSHNEQFF. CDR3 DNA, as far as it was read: TGCAGCGTTGAAGGAACTAGCGGGAGCCACAATGAG.

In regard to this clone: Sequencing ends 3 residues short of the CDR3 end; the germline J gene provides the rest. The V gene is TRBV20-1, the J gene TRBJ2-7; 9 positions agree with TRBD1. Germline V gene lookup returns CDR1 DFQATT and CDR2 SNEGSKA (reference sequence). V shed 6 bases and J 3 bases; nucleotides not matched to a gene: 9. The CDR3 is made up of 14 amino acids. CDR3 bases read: TGCAGTGCCATCCGGACAGGGGACCTCTACGAG. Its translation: CSAIRTGDLYE. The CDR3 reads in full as CSAIRTGDLYEQYF.

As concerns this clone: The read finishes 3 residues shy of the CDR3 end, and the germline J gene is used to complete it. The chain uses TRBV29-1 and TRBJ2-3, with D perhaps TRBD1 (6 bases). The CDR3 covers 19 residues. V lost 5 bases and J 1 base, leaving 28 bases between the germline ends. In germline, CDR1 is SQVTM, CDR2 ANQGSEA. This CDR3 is CSVLGAVGPSTYRTDTQYF. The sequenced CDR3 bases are TGCAGCGTTTTGGGGGCAGTGGGGCCCTCGACGTACCGCACAGATACG.

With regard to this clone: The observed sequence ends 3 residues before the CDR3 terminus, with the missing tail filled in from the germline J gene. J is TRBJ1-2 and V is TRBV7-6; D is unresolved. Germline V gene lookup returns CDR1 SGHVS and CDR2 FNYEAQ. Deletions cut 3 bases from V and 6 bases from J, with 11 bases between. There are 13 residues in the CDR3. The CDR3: CASSLTPADGYTF. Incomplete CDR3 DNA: TGTGCCAGCAGCTTGACCCCTGCGGATGGC.

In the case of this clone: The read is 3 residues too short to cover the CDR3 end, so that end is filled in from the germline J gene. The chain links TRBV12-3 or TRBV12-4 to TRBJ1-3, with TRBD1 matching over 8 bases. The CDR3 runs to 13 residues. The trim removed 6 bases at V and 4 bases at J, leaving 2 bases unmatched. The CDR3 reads CASRPGGGNTIYF. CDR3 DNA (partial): TGTGCCAGCAGACCAGGGGGCGGAAACACC.

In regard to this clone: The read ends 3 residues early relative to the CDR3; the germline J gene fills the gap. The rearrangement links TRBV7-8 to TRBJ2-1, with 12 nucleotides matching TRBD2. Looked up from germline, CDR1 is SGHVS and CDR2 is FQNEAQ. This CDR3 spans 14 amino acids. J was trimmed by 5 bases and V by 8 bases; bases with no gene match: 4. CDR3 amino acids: CASPRLAGDNEQFF. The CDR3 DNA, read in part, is TGTGCCAGCCCTAGACTAGCGGGAGACAATGAG. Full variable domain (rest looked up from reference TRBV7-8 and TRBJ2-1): GAGVSQSPRYKVAKRGQDVALRCDPISGHVSLFWYQQALGQGPEFLTYFQNEAQLDKSGLPSDRFFAERPEGSVSTLKIQRTQQEDSAVYLCASPRLAGDNEQFFGPGTRLTVL.

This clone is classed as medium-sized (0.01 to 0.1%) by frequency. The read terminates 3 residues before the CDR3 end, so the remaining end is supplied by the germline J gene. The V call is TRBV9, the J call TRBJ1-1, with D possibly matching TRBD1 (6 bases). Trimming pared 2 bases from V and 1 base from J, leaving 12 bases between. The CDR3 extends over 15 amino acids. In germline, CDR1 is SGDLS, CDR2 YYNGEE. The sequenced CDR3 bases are TGTGCCAGCAGCGTCAGTGGGGGGGCGAACACTGAA. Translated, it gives CASSVSGGANTE. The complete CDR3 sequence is CASSVSGGANTEAFF.

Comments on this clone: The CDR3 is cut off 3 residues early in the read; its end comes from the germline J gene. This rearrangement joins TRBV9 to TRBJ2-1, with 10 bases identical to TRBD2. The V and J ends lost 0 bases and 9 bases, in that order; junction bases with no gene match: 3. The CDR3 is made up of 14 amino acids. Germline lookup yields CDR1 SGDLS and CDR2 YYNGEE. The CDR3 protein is CASSVASGSGEQFF. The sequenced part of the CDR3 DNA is TGTGCCAGCAGCGTAGCTAGCGGGAGCGGTGAG.

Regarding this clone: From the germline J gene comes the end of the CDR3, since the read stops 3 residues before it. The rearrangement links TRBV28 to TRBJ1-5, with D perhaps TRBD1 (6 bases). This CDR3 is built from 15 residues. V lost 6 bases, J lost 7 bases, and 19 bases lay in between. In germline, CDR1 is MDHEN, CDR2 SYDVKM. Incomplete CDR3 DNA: TGTGCCAGCAGCTGGCGGGGGCCTCAGGGGCAGCCC. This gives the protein CASSWRGPQGQP. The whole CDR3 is CASSWRGPQGQPQHF.

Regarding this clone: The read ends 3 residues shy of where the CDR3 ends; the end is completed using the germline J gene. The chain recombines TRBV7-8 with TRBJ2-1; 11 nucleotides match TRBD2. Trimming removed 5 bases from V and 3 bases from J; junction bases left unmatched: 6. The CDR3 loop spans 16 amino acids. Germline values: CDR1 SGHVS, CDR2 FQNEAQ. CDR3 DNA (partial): TGTGCCAGCAGCGACACCGGACTAGCGGGCTACAATGAG. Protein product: CASSDTGLAGYNE. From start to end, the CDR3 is CASSDTGLAGYNEQFF.

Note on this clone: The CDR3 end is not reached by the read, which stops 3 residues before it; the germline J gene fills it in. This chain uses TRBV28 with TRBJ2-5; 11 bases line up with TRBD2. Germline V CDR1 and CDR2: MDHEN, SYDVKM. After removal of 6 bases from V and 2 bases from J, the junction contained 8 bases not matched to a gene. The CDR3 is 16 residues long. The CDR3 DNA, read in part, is TGTGCCAGCAGCCCCCGACTAGCGGGATCACAAGAGACC. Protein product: CASSPRLAGSQET. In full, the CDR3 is CASSPRLAGSQETQYF.

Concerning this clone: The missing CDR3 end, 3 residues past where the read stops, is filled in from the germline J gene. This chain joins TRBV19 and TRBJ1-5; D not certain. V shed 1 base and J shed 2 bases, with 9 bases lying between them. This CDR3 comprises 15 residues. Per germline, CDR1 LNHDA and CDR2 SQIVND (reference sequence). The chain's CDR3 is CASSIASGGNQPQHF. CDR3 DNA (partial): TGTGCCAGTAGTATAGCGTCAGGAGGCAATCAGCCC.

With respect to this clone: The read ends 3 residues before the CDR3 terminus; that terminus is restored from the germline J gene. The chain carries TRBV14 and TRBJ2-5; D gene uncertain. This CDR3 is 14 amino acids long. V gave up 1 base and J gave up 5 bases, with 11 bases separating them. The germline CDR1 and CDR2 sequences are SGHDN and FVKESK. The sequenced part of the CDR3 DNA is TGTGCCAGCAGCCAAGTTTACAGTTGGGAGACC. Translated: CASSQVYSWET. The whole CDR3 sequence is CASSQVYSWETQYF.

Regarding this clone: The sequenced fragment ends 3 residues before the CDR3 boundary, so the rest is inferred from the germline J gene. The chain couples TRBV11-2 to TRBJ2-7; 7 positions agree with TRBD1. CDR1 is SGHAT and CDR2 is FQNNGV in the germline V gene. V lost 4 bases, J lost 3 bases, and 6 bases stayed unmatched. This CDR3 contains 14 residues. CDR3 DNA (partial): TGTGCCAGCAGCTCCTCCGGGACAGTCTACGAG. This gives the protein CASSSSGTVYE. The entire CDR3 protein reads CASSSSGTVYEQYF.

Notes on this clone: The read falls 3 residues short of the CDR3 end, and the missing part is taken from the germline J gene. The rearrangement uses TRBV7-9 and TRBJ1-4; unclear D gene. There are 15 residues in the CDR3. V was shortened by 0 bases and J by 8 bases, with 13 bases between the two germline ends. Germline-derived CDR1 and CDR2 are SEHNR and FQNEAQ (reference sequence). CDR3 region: CASSLAPQPGEKLFF. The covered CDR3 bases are TGTGCCAGCAGCTTAGCCCCTCAGCCGGGGGAAAAA.

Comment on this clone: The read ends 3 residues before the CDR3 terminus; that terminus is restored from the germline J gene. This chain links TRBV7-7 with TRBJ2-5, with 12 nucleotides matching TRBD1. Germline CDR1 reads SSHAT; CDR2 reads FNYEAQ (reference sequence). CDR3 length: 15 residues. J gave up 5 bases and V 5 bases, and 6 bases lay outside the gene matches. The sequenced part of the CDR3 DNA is TGTGCCAGCAGCCTAGGGACAGGGGGCGCGGAGACC. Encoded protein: CASSLGTGGAET. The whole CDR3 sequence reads CASSLGTGGAETQYF.

CDR3 DNA, as far as it was read: TGTGCCAGCAGAGGAGAGGGGGTGGCG. This codes for CASRGEGVA. The entire CDR3 reads CASRGEGVAQYF. V is TRBV7-9 and J is TRBJ2-3, with D possibly TRBD1 on 6 matching bases. The read ends 3 residues shy of where the CDR3 ends; the end is completed using the germline J gene. The germline V gene encodes CDR1 SEHNR and CDR2 FQNEAQ (reference sequence). The CDR3 sequence is 12 residues long. The full variable domain, in which reference TRBV7-9 and TRBJ2-3 provide the parts outside the CDR3, is DTGVSQNPRHKITKRGQNVTFRCDPISEHNRLYWYRQTLGQGPEFLTYFQNEAQLEKSRLLSDRFSAERPKGSFSTLEIQRTEQGDSAMYLCASRGEGVAQYFGPGTRLTVL.

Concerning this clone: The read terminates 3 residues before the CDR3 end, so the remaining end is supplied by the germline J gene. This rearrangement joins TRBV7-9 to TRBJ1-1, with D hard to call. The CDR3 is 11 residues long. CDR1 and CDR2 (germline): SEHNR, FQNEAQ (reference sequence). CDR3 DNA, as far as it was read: TGTGCCAGCAGCTTAGGTCGGGAA. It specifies CASSLGRE. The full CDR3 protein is CASSLGREAFF.

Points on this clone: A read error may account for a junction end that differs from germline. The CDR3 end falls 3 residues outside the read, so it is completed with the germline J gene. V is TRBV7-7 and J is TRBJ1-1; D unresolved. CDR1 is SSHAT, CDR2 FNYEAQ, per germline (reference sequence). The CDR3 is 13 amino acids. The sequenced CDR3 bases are TGTGCTAGCAGCTTACAGTTGAACACTGAA. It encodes CASSLQLNTE. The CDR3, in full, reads CASSLQLNTEAFF.

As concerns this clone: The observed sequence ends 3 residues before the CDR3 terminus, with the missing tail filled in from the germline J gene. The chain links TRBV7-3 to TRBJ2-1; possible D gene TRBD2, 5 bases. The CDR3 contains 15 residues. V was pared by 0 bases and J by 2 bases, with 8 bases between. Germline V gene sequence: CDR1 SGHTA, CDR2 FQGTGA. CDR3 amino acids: CASSLTRRAYNEQFF. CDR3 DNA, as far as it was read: TGTGCCAGCAGCTTAACGAGGCGGGCCTACAATGAG.

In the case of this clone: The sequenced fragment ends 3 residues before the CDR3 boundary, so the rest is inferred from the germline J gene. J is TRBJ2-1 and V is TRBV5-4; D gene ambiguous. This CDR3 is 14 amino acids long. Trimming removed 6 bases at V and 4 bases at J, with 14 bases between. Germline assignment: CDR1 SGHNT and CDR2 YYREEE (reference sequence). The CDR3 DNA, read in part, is TGTGCCAGCACCTCTTTAGATGAGTACAATGAG. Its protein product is CASTSLDEYNE. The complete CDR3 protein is CASTSLDEYNEQFF. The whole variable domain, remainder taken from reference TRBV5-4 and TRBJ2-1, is ETGVTQSPTHLIKTRGQQVTLRCSSQSGHNTVSWYQQALGQGPQFIFQYYREEENGRGNFPPRFSGLQFPNYSSELNVNALELDDSALYLCASTSLDEYNEQFFGPGTRLTVL.

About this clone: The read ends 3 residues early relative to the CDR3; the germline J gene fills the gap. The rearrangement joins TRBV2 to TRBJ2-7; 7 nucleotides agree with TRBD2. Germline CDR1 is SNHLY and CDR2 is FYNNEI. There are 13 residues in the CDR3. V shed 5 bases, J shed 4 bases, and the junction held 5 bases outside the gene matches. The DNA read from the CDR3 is TGTGCCAGCAGTCAGGGTAGCGGGTACGAG. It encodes CASSQGSGYE. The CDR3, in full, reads CASSQGSGYEQYF. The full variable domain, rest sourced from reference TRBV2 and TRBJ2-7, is EPEVTQTPSHQVTQMGQEVILRCVPISNHLYFYWYRQILGQKVEFLVSFYNNEISEKSEIFDDQFSVERPDGSNFTLKIRSTKLEDSAMYFCASSQGSGYEQYFGPGTRLTVT.

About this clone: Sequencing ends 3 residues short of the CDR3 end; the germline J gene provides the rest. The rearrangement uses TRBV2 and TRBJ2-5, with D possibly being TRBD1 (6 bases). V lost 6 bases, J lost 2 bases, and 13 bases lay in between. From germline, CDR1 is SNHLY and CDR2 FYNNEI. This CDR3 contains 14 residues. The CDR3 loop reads CASSKGTNQETQYF. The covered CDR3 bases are TGTGCCAGCAGCAAAGGGACAAATCAAGAGACC.

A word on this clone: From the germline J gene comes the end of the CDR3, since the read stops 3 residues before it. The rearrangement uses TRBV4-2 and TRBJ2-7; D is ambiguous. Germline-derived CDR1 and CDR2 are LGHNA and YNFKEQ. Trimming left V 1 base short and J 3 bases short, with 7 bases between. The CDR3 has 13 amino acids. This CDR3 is CASSQADIYEQYF. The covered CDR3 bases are TGTGCCAGCAGCCAAGCCGACATCTACGAG.

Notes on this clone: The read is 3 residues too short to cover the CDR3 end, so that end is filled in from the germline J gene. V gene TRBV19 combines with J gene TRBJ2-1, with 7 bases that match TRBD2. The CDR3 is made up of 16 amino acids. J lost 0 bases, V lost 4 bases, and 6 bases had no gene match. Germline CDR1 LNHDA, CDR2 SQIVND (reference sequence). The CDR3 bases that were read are TGTGCCAGTAGTACCGGGGGGAGGGCCTCCTACAATGAG. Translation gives CASSTGGRASYNE. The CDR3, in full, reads CASSTGGRASYNEQFF.

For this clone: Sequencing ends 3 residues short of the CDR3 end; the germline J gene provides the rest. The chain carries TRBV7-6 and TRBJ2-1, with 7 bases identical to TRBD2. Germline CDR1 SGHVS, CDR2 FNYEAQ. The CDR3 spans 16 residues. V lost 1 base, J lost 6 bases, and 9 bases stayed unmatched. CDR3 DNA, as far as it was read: TGTGCCAGCAGCTTAGTGGGGGACTACCGGTCCAATGAG. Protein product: CASSLVGDYRSNE. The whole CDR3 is CASSLVGDYRSNEQFF. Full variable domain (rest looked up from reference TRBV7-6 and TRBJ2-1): GAGVSQSPRYKVTKRGQDVALRCDPISGHVSLYWYRQALGQGPEFLTYFNYEAQQDKSGLPNDRFSAERPEGSISTLTIQRTEQRDSAMYRCASSLVGDYRSNEQFFGPGTRLTVL.